What follows are 6 T cell receptor beta chains derived from one specimen sequenced in a study of preoperative IRX-2 immunotherapy in early breast cancer. Documented treatment: preoperative locoregional IRX-2 cytokine immunotherapy. Clones were sequenced by immunoSEQ multiplex PCR, and TCRdb holds only the in-frame ones, with some missing. Of roughly 23,000 clones in the sample, 80% to 90% were seen once. The source was tumor tissue, collected after IRX-2 immunotherapy. The receptor source for this set is a human donor with breast cancer.

The chain's CDR3 is CASSRDKGNEKLFF. The CDR3 region has the DNA TGTGCCAGCTCAAGGGACAAGGGTAATGAAAAACTGTTTTTT. The J gene is TRBJ1-4, the V gene TRBV18, with TRBD1 as a possible D gene (6 bases). The CDR3 length is 14 residues. Germline V gene data show CDR1 as KGHSH and CDR2 as LQKENI. Between the trimmed V and J ends, which lost 5 bases and 4 bases, there was a span of 11 bases.

The rearrangement uses TRBV19 and TRBJ2-5, with a possible D match to TRBD1 (5 bases). Germline V CDR1 and CDR2: LNHDA, SQIVND (reference sequence). This CDR3 contains 14 residues. Trimming stripped 5 bases from V and 10 bases from J, with 20 bases between. CDR3 sequence (DNA): TGTGCCAGTAGTCGCCACTCGACAGAAGAGGACCAGTACTTC. Protein: CASSRHSTEEDQYF. The variable domain in full, completed from reference TRBV19 and TRBJ2-5, reads DGGITQSPKYLFRKEGQNVTLSCEQNLNHDAMYWYRQDPGQGLRLIYYSQIVNDFQKGDIAEGYSVSREKKESFPLTVTSAQKNPTAFYLCASSRHSTEEDQYFGPGTRLLVL.

This clone was seen only a few times. The chain recombines TRBV28 with TRBJ2-3; a weak D match, TRBD2 (7 bases). Trimming took off 7 bases at V and 2 bases at J, with 13 bases between the two ends. CDR1 and CDR2 (germline): MDHEN, SYDVKM. The CDR3 runs 14 residues. This CDR3 reads CASIRGGNTDTQYF. The CDR3 DNA reads TGTGCCAGCATAAGGGGGGGAAACACAGATACGCAGTATTTT.

The chain links TRBV19 to TRBJ1-1; possible D gene TRBD1, 5 bases. V gave up 5 bases and J gave up 0 bases, with 13 bases separating them. Germline loops: CDR1 LNHDA, CDR2 SQIVND (reference sequence). CDR3 length: 15 amino acids. The CDR3 sequence: CASSSEGRMNTEAFF. The CDR3 bases are TGTGCCAGTAGTTCCGAGGGACGGATGAACACTGAAGCTTTCTTT.

J is TRBJ2-1 and V is TRBV5-3, with a tentative D call TRBD1 (6 bases). TRBV5-3 is sorted into the ORF group, with uncertain function. The CDR3 has 15 amino acids. V was shortened by 0 bases and J by 8 bases, with 15 bases between the two germline ends. The chain's CDR3 is CARSLGKGQSDEQFF. DNA of the CDR3: TGTGCCAGAAGCTTGGGAAAAGGACAGTCCGATGAGCAGTTCTTC.

V gene TRBV11-2 combines with J gene TRBJ2-2; no firm D call. The CDR3 is made up of 12 amino acids. V was pared by 2 bases and J by 5 bases, with 3 bases between. CDR1 and CDR2 (germline): SGHAT, FQNNGV. The DNA of the CDR3 is TGTGCCAGCAGCTTAATAACCGGGGAGCTGTTTTTT. Translation gives CASSLITGELFF.